Each of the 20 T cell receptor beta chains below was sequenced from the same sample in a study of blood T cell repertoires in COVID-19. The data were produced by immunoSEQ multiplex PCR, yet TCRdb's version contains in-frame clones alone and is incomplete. The sample has roughly 180,000 clones, about 70% seen once. Source material: peripheral blood. These receptors all come from a woman aged 45-65 years with active or convalescent COVID-19.

This chain joins TRBV27 and TRBJ1-1; 7 bases agree with TRBD1. This CDR3 contains 15 residues. The J segment lost 0 bases and the V segment lost 5 bases, leaving 6 bases of the junction unmatched. Germline V gene sequence: CDR1 MNHEY, CDR2 SMNVEV (reference sequence). DNA of the CDR3: TGTGCCAGCAGTCGGGACAGAGCTGTGAACACTGAAGCTTTCTTT. Encoded protein: CASSRDRAVNTEAFF.

The genes are TRBV9 and TRBJ2-7, with 7 bases that match TRBD2. The CDR3 is 13 amino acids. With V trimmed by 2 bases and J by 1 base, 0 bases remained unmatched. Germline-derived CDR1 and CDR2 are SGDLS and YYNGEE. The CDR3 sequence is CASSVGGSYEQYF. The CDR3 bases are TGTGCCAGCAGCGTCGGGGGGTCCTACGAGCAGTACTTC.

This chain joins TRBV19 and TRBJ2-5; D possibly corresponds to TRBD2 (6 bases). The CDR3 consists of 13 residues. Trimming pared 6 bases from V and 3 bases from J, leaving 11 bases between. Germline V gives CDR1 LNHDA, CDR2 SQIVND (reference sequence). The CDR3 loop is CASRGAGKETQYF. CDR3 DNA sequence: TGTGCCAGTAGAGGGGCGGGGAAAGAGACCCAGTACTTC.

This clone came up a few times. The rearrangement uses TRBV4-2 and TRBJ2-3; unclear D gene. Trimming left V 0 bases short and J 4 bases short, with 5 bases between. CDR1 and CDR2 (germline): LGHNA, YNFKEQ. The CDR3 has 13 residues. The chain's CDR3 is CASSQDVADTQYF. CDR3 sequence (DNA): TGTGCCAGCAGCCAAGATGTCGCAGATACGCAGTATTTT.

The rearrangement links TRBV6-6 to TRBJ2-7; TRBD2 agrees at 9 bases. CDR3 length: 15 amino acids. CDR1 is MNHNY and CDR2 is SVGAGI in the germline V gene (reference sequence). V shed 6 bases and J 3 bases; nucleotides not matched to a gene: 9. DNA for the CDR3: TGTGCCAGCAGACAGGGACTAGCTCCCTACTACGAGCAGTACTTC. Its protein is CASRQGLAPYYEQYF.

V usage is TRBV5-1 and J usage is TRBJ2-1; 8 bases agree with TRBD2. The CDR3 loop spans 16 amino acids. The V gene end was trimmed by 0 bases and the J gene end by 10 bases; junction bases not matched to a gene: 12. Germline loops: CDR1 SGHRS, CDR2 YFSETQ. The CDR3 region is CASSLELAGPQGEQFF. DNA of the CDR3: TGCGCCAGCAGCTTGGAATTAGCGGGGCCACAAGGGGAGCAGTTCTTC.

The CDR3: CASSAKLEQYF. CDR3 sequence (DNA): TGTGCCAGCAGCGCGAAACTCGAGCAGTACTTC. This rearrangement joins TRBV7-9 to TRBJ2-7; no reliable D call. CDR1 is SEHNR and CDR2 is FQNEAQ in the germline V gene (reference sequence). This CDR3 comprises 11 residues. V was cut by 5 bases and J by 6 bases, with 8 bases left in between.

The chain joins TRBV6-2 or TRBV6-3 to TRBJ2-5; 16 nucleotides align to TRBD2. This CDR3 is built from 16 residues. CDR1 MNHEY and CDR2 SVGEGT come from the germline V gene. J lost 2 bases, V lost 6 bases, and 3 bases had no gene match. CDR3 protein: CASSPGLAGGQETQYF. In DNA, the CDR3 is TGTGCCAGCAGCCCGGGACTAGCGGGGGGGCAAGAGACCCAGTACTTC.

V usage is TRBV5-1 and J usage is TRBJ1-6; D possibly corresponds to TRBD1 (5 bases). Trimming cost V 0 bases and J 6 bases, with 13 bases left between them. The CDR3 extends over 16 amino acids. Germline loops: CDR1 SGHRS, CDR2 YFSETQ. The CDR3 sequence is CASSLAQTGPNSPLHF. CDR3 DNA: TGCGCCAGCAGCTTGGCCCAAACAGGACCTAATTCACCCCTCCACTTT.

The J gene is TRBJ2-1, the V gene TRBV18; D perhaps matches TRBD2 (6 bases). The CDR3 has 15 amino acids. V was shortened by 3 bases and J by 10 bases, with 19 bases between the two germline ends. CDR1 and CDR2 (germline): KGHSH, LQKENI. CDR3 bases: TGTGCCAGCTCACCCAGACTAGATCAGGTCATCGAGCAGTTCTTC. It translates to CASSPRLDQVIEQFF.

V usage is TRBV27 and J usage is TRBJ1-1; a weak D match, TRBD1 (6 bases). The CDR3 covers 14 residues. Between the trimmed V and J ends, which lost 4 bases and 4 bases, there was a span of 13 bases. The V gene's germline CDR1 is MNHEY and CDR2 SMNVEV (reference sequence). DNA of the CDR3: TGTGCCAGCAGTTCAGTAAGCAGGGGCACTGAAGCTTTCTTT. It yields the protein CASSSVSRGTEAFF.

V gene TRBV29-1 combines with J gene TRBJ1-1; 8 bases agree with TRBD1. This CDR3 is 14 amino acids long. The V gene's germline CDR1 is SQVTM and CDR2 ANQGSEA. Trimming at V came to 7 bases and at J to 0 bases, leaving 7 bases not matched to a gene. CDR3: CSAEDRAMNTEAFF. The CDR3 DNA sequence: TGCAGCGCCGAGGACAGGGCCATGAACACTGAAGCTTTCTTT.

J is TRBJ2-7 and V is TRBV28; TRBD1 agrees at 8 bases. Germline V gene sequence: CDR1 MDHEN, CDR2 SYDVKM. J gave up 6 bases and V 6 bases, and 7 bases lay outside the gene matches. The CDR3 has 13 amino acids. The CDR3 reads CASRPQGALEQYF. In DNA form, the CDR3 reads TGTGCCAGCAGACCCCAGGGGGCTCTCGAGCAGTACTTC.

The V gene is TRBV27, the J gene TRBJ2-1; TRBD2 is a possible D gene (6 bases). Germline V lookup: CDR1 MNHEY, CDR2 SMNVEV (reference sequence). The CDR3 totals 10 residues. V lost 6 bases to trimming and J lost 12 bases, with 9 bases between them. The CDR3 DNA follows: TGTGCCAGCAGCCCCGGGGGGCAGTTCTTC. It specifies CASSPGGQFF.

J is TRBJ1-1 and V is TRBV2, with D perhaps TRBD1 (6 bases). Trimming left V 4 bases short and J 4 bases short, with 13 bases between. CDR1 is SNHLY, CDR2 FYNNEI, per germline. This CDR3 region has 14 residues. The CDR3, as DNA: TGTGCCAGCAGTGTGCAGGGGCAGGGCACTGAAGCTTTCTTT. It encodes CASSVQGQGTEAFF.

The chain joins TRBV18 to TRBJ1-2; D is unclear. CDR1 and CDR2 (germline): KGHSH, LQKENI. V lost 1 base and J 1 base, leaving 13 bases between the germline ends. This CDR3 is built from 16 residues. Written as DNA, the CDR3 is TGTGCCAGCTCACCACGGCGGGGTCCGAATAACTATGGCTACACCTTC. Translating it yields CASSPRRGPNNYGYTF.

The count of this clone is one. The V gene is TRBV6-6, the J gene TRBJ1-1, with D possibly TRBD1 on 5 matching bases. In germline, CDR1 is MNHNY, CDR2 SVGAGI (reference sequence). There are 13 residues in the CDR3. Trimming left V 6 bases short and J 4 bases short, with 12 bases between. CDR3 residues: CASSPQGATEAFF. The CDR3 DNA reads as TGTGCCAGCAGCCCACAAGGGGCCACTGAAGCTTTCTTT.

The V and J genes are TRBV6-5 and TRBJ2-5, with 7 bases lining up with TRBD2. Germline-derived CDR1 and CDR2 are MNHEY and SVGAGI. The CDR3 consists of 12 residues. With V trimmed by 11 bases and J by 5 bases, 8 bases remained unmatched. The DNA for the CDR3 is TGTGCCTTGGGGGGGAATGTGGAGACCCAGTACTTC. It encodes CALGGNVETQYF.

This chain connects TRBV27 to TRBJ1-4; the D is unclear. The V and J ends lost 8 bases and 0 bases respectively, with 13 bases between them. The CDR3 totals 15 residues. Germline CDR1 is MNHEY and CDR2 is SMNVEV (reference sequence). The CDR3 sequence: CASGSSRATNEKLFF. The DNA for the CDR3 is TGTGCCAGCGGATCCTCCCGGGCAACTAATGAAAAACTGTTTTTT.

V gene TRBV6-5 combines with J gene TRBJ1-6; 10 bases are shared with TRBD1. CDR3 length equals 13 residues. The germline CDR1 and CDR2 sequences are MNHEY and SVGAGI. After removal of 8 bases from V and 7 bases from J, the junction contained 2 bases not matched to a gene. The CDR3 loop reads CASLGQGNSPLHF. The CDR3 nucleotides are TGTGCCAGCTTGGGACAGGGGAATTCACCCCTCCACTTT.